The 14 T cell receptor beta chains given below trace back to one sample, sequenced in a study of Graves' ophthalmopathy and Graves' hyperthyroidism. CDR3 regions of TCR beta were amplified from RNA transcripts. In the first round, RT-PCR was carried out with HTBI primers, and a multiplex PCR formed the second round. TCRdb reprocessed the multiplex PCR reads with MiXCR, giving one entry per CDR3 protein. The sample includes 170,000 or so distinct CDR3 sequences, roughly 37% seen only once; the top ten take roughly 6%. The specimen sequenced was peripheral blood. The receptors derive from a woman aged 40 to 50 with Graves' ophthalmopathy.

The sample holds many counts of this clonotype. This chain connects TRBV3-1 to TRBJ1-2; D not certain. CDR3 size: 13 residues. V was trimmed by 3 bases and J by 2 bases, leaving 7 bases between them. Germline-derived CDR1 and CDR2 are LGHDT and YNNKEL (reference sequence). In DNA form, the CDR3 reads TGTGCCAGCAGCCAGAGAGTAAACTATGGCTACACCTTC. This translates into CASSQRVNYGYTF.

This chain connects TRBV20-1 to TRBJ2-7; tentatively, D is TRBD1 (6 bases). Germline CDR1 reads DFQATT; CDR2 reads SNEGSKA (reference sequence). Trimming took 7 bases from V and 1 from J, leaving 14 bases between them. This CDR3 has 13 amino acids. The CDR3: CSGSGQSSYEQYF. DNA of the CDR3: TGCAGTGGATCTGGACAGTCATCCTACGAGCAGTACTTC.

The sample holds many counts of this clonotype. The chain is built from TRBV30 and TRBJ1-5; possibly TRBD1 for D (6 bases). The CDR3 runs to 15 residues. The V gene lost 1 base and the J gene lost 7 bases, with 17 bases spanning the gap. Germline CDR1 GTSNPN, CDR2 SVGIG (reference sequence). CDR3 residues: CAWSGDKQGRQPQHF. DNA for the CDR3: TGTGCCTGGAGTGGGGACAAACAGGGTAGGCAGCCCCAGCATTTT.

This clonotype occurred many times. The chain carries TRBV20-1 and TRBJ2-7, with 14 bases that match TRBD2. CDR3 length equals 15 residues. CDR1 and CDR2 from the germline V gene are DFQATT and SNEGSKA (reference sequence). V was clipped by 6 bases and J by 8 bases; unmatched bases: 12. The CDR3 region is CSAAGLAGVNRKQYF. The CDR3 DNA sequence: TGCAGTGCGGCGGGACTAGCGGGAGTTAATCGGAAGCAGTACTTC.

Many counts were recorded for this clonotype. The chain is built from TRBV7-3 and TRBJ2-5, with 9 bases that match TRBD1. Per germline, CDR1 SGHTA and CDR2 FQGTGA. V shed 5 bases, J shed 5 bases, and the junction held 9 bases outside the gene matches. The CDR3 runs 15 residues. For the CDR3, the DNA is TGTGCCAGCAGCCCCGACAGGGGGGTAGGGGAGACCCAGTACTTC. Amino acids: CASSPDRGVGETQYF.

In this sample, this clonotype turned up many times. With a much larger clone just one base away, this may be a read error. The V gene is TRBV15, the J gene TRBJ2-2, with D tentatively TRBD1 (6 bases). Germline V gene data show CDR1 as LNHNV and CDR2 as YYDKDF (reference sequence). The CDR3 spans 14 residues. In nucleotides, the CDR3 is TGTGCCACCAGCAGAGCTGGGGGCACCGGGGAGCCGTTTTTT. As protein: CATSRAGGTGEPFF. Using reference TRBV15 and TRBJ2-2 for the parts outside the CDR3, the full variable domain is DAMVIQNPRYQVTQFGKPVTLSCSQTLNHNVMYWYQQKSSQAPKLLFHYYDKDFNNEADTPDNFQSRRPNTSFCFLDIRSPGLGDTAMYLCATSRAGGTGEPFFGEGSRLTVL.

This clonotype was seen ten or more times. The gene calls are TRBV5-1 and TRBJ1-2, with 9 bases identical to TRBD1. Germline trimming cut 4 bases from V and 4 bases from J; bases unmatched to any gene: 11. CDR1 is SGHRS and CDR2 is YFSETQ in the germline V gene. CDR3 size: 16 residues. Here the CDR3 reads CASSGRQGTGLYGYTF. The CDR3 DNA sequence: TGCGCCAGCAGCGGCAGACAAGGGACAGGGCTCTATGGCTACACCTTC.

The rearrangement joins TRBV12-3 or TRBV12-4 to TRBJ2-5, with D hard to call. Between the trimmed V and J ends, which lost 5 bases and 9 bases, there was a span of 13 bases. The CDR3 sequence is 12 residues long. The CDR3 spells CASSQNPLAQYF. The CDR3 bases are TGTGCCAGCAGTCAAAATCCGTTGGCCCAGTACTTC.

This clonotype was counted many times. V is TRBV25-1 and J is TRBJ2-7, with D possibly matching TRBD2 (5 bases). The CDR3 is 11 amino acids. CDR1 is MGHDK, CDR2 SYGVNS, per germline. Trimming shortened V by 5 bases and J by 5 bases, and 7 bases separated the two germline ends. CDR3 residues: CASSIGNEQYF. CDR3 coding DNA: TGTGCCAGCAGTATCGGGAACGAGCAGTACTTC.

This clonotype appeared many times. This sequence joins TRBV19 and TRBJ1-5, with no clear D. This CDR3 has 15 amino acids. Trimming cost V 1 base and J 0 bases, with 7 bases left between them. Germline loops: CDR1 LNHDA, CDR2 SQIVND (reference sequence). The CDR3 DNA reads TGTGCCAGTAGTATAGCTGGATATAGCAATCAGCCCCAGCATTTT. Protein product: CASSIAGYSNQPQHF.

This clonotype came up once. The chain recombines TRBV12-3 or TRBV12-4 with TRBJ2-7, with D possibly being TRBD1 (5 bases). The CDR3 is 13 residues long. Trimming stripped 6 bases from V and 3 bases from J, with 12 bases between. DNA of the CDR3: TGTGCCAGCAGGCCTCAGGGTCGCTACGAGCAGTACTTC. Its protein is CASRPQGRYEQYF.

This clonotype appeared many times. CDR3 loop: CASSESTSGGFQETQYF. CDR3 bases: TGTGCCAGCAGTGAATCGACTAGCGGGGGGTTCCAAGAGACCCAGTACTTC. The J gene is TRBJ2-5, the V gene TRBV6-1; TRBD2 agrees at 13 bases. The V gene's germline CDR1 is MNHNS and CDR2 SASEGT. The J segment lost 1 base and the V segment lost 2 bases, leaving 4 bases of the junction unmatched. This CDR3 comprises 17 residues.

In its sample, this clonotype was seen many times. This chain connects TRBV12-3 or TRBV12-4 to TRBJ2-7; TRBD2 matches at 14 bases. J lost 7 bases, V lost 4 bases, and 9 bases had no gene match. This CDR3 comprises 16 residues. The CDR3, as DNA: TGTGCCAGCAGTTGGACTAGCGGGAGGACGGGGAAAGAGCAGTACTTC. Its translation is CASSWTSGRTGKEQYF.

This clonotype was recorded many times. V usage is TRBV6-1 and J usage is TRBJ2-7; 8 bases fit TRBD1. The CDR3 is made up of 15 amino acids. Germline V CDR1 and CDR2: MNHNS, SASEGT. V dropped 8 bases and J dropped 1; count of bases not matched to a gene: 10. The CDR3 loop reads CASSNFRTGSYEQYF. The CDR3 DNA is TGTGCCAGCTCTAATTTCCGGACAGGGTCCTACGAGCAGTACTTC.